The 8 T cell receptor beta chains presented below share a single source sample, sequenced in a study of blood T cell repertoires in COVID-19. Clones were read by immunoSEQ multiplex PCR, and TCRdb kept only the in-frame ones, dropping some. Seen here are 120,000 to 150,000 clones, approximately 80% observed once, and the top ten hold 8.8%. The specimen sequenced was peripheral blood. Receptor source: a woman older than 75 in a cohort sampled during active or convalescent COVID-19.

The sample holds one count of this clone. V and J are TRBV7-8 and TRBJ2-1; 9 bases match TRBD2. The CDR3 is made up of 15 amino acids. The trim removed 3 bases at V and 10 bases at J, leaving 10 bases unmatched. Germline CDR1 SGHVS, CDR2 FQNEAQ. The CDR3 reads CASSFRWYLAGEQFF. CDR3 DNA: TGTGCCAGCAGCTTTCGGTGGTACCTAGCGGGGGAGCAGTTCTTC.

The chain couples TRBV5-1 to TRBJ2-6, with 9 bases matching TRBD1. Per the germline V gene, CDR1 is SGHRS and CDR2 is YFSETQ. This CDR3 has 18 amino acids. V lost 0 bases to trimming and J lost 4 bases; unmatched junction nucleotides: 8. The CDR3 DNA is TGCGCCAGCAGCTTGGGCCCGGGACAGGGCGACGGGGCCAACGTCCTGACTTTC. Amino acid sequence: CASSLGPGQGDGANVLTF.

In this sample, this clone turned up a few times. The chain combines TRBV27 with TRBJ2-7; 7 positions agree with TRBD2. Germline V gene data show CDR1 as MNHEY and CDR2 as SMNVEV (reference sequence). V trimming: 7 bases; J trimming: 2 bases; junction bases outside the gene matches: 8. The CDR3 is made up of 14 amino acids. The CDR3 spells CASTRPGGTYEQYF. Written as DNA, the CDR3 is TGTGCCAGCACCCGTCCCGGGGGGACCTACGAGCAGTACTTC.

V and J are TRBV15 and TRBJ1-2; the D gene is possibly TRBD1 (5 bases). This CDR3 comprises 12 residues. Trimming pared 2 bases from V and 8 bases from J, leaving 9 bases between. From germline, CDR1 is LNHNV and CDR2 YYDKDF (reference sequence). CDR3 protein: CATSRQGGGYTF. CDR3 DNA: TGTGCCACCAGCAGACAGGGTGGCGGCTACACCTTC.

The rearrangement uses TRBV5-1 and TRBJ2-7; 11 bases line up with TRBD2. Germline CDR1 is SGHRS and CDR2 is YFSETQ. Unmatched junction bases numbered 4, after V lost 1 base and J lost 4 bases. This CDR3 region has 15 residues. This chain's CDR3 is CASSLLAGGIYEQYF. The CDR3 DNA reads TGCGCCAGCAGCTTGCTAGCGGGGGGTATATACGAGCAGTACTTC.

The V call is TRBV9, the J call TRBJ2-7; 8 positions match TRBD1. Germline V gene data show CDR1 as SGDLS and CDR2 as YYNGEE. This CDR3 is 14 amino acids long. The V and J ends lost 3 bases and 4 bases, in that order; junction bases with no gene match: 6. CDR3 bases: TGTGCCAGCAGCGCACTACAGGGGGTATACGAGCAGTACGTC. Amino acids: CASSALQGVYEQYV.

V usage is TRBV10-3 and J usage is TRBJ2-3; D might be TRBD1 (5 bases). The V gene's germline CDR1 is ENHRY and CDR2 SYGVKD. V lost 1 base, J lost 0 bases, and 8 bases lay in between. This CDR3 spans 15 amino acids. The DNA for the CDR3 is TGTGCCATCAGTGAGTTCCAGGGAAGCACAGATACGCAGTATTTT. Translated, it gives CAISEFQGSTDTQYF.

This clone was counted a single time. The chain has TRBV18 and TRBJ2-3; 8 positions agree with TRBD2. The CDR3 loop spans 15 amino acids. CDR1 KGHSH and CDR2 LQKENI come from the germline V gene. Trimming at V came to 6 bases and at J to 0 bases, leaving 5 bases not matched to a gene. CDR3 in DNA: TGTGCCAGCTCCCTACTAGCGGCTAGCACAGATACGCAGTATTTT. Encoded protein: CASSLLAASTDTQYF.